The 29 T cell receptor beta chains given below trace back to one sample, sequenced in a study of CD8+CD57+ T cells in acquired aplastic anemia. Genomic DNA constituted the template upon which TCR beta VDJ and CDR3 profiling was performed. TCRdb fed the reads into MiXCR, producing one record per CDR3 protein. The sample yields 250,000 to 300,000 distinct CDR3 sequences, roughly 50% seen once. Sequencing was performed on sorted CD4+, CD8+, or CD8+CD57+ T cells (not recorded which) from PBMCs. These receptors all stem from a human donor with severe aplastic anemia or a healthy control (not recorded which).

In its sample, this clonotype was seen many times. J is TRBJ1-1 and V is TRBV5-1; unclear D gene. V was shortened by 4 bases and J by 0 bases, with 31 bases between the two germline ends. The CDR3 loop spans 21 amino acids. From germline, CDR1 is SGHRS and CDR2 YFSETQ. The CDR3 DNA follows: TGCGCCAGCAGCCATGGGAGTTTTAAAGGGCGACTTCCTCTTATGAACACTGAAGCTTTCTTT. Its translation: CASSHGSFKGRLPLMNTEAFF.

This clonotype was counted at least ten times. J is TRBJ2-7 and V is TRBV6-5; D may be TRBD1 (6 bases). This CDR3 spans 15 amino acids. The germline V gene has CDR1 MNHEY and CDR2 SVGAGI. V was clipped by 8 bases and J by 6 bases, with 23 bases between them. Written as DNA, the CDR3 is TGTGCCAGCGGAATGCCGGGACATCCTCTTGGCGAGCAGTACTTC. Its protein is CASGMPGHPLGEQYF.

J is TRBJ1-5 and V is TRBV9; D is unclear. Germline V lookup: CDR1 SGDLS, CDR2 YYNGEE. Trimming removed 0 bases from V and 5 bases from J, with 12 bases in between. There are 15 residues in the CDR3. The CDR3 nucleotides read TGTGCCAGCAGCGTAGGCGGGAGTCGGGATCAGCCCCAGCATTTT. Translation gives CASSVGGSRDQPQHF.

Concerning this clonotype: Compared with germline, one end of the junction differs, possibly owing to a read error. The rearrangement joins TRBV7-8 to TRBJ2-3; D gene unclear. The CDR3 covers 12 residues. Germline V lookup: CDR1 SGHVS, CDR2 FQNEAQ. The CDR3 nucleotides read TGTGCCATCAGCTACAGCACAGATACGCAGTATTTT. Amino acids: CAISYSTDTQYF.

The rearrangement links TRBV12-3 or TRBV12-4 to TRBJ2-7; 14 bases are shared with TRBD2. The V segment lost 6 bases and the J segment 6 bases; nucleotides outside the gene matches: 10. This CDR3 is built from 16 residues. In nucleotides, the CDR3 is TGTGCCAGCAGACAGGGTCCTGGACTAGCGGGAGGCGAGCAGTACTTC. It encodes CASRQGPGLAGGEQYF.

The chain combines TRBV7-8 with TRBJ2-3; the D is unclear. This CDR3 spans 15 amino acids. V lost 4 bases, J lost 0 bases, and 11 bases lay in between. Germline V gene sequence: CDR1 SGHVS, CDR2 FQNEAQ. The CDR3 DNA sequence: TGTGCCAGCAGCTCCCCGGAGCGAAGCACAGATACGCAGTATTTT. It translates to CASSSPERSTDTQYF.

The chain is built from TRBV15 and TRBJ2-5; D ambiguous. Per the germline V gene, CDR1 is LNHNV and CDR2 is YYDKDF (reference sequence). The CDR3 contains 13 residues. The germline V and J ends were trimmed by 3 bases and 5 bases, with 10 bases remaining between them. CDR3 in amino acids: CATSRRQWETQYF. CDR3 in DNA: TGTGCCACCAGCAGGAGGCAGTGGGAGACCCAGTACTTC.

This clonotype was counted once. The V and J genes are TRBV19 and TRBJ2-1, with 7 bases aligning to TRBD2. Germline CDR1 reads LNHDA; CDR2 reads SQIVND (reference sequence). The CDR3 totals 12 residues. CDR3 sequence (DNA): TGTGCAACTAGCGTAATCTACAATGAGCAGTTCTTC. Encoded protein: CATSVIYNEQFF.

V is TRBV7-6 and J is TRBJ2-7, with D hard to call. Germline V gene lookup returns CDR1 SGHVS and CDR2 FNYEAQ. The CDR3 sequence is 14 residues long. V dropped 0 bases and J dropped 3 bases, with 9 bases sitting between them. CDR3 loop: CASSLAHRDYEQYF. CDR3 in DNA: TGTGCCAGCAGCTTAGCGCACAGAGACTACGAGCAGTACTTC.

At least ten counts were recorded for this clonotype. This chain uses TRBV4-2 with TRBJ1-2; D is possibly TRBD1 (5 bases). Trimming removed 1 base from V and 4 bases from J, with 13 bases in between. The CDR3 spans 15 residues. Germline values: CDR1 LGHNA, CDR2 YNFKEQ. The CDR3 nucleotides read TGTGCCAGCAGCCAAGCCTCGGGGGGGACCTATGGCTACACCTTC. Translated: CASSQASGGTYGYTF.

The chain couples TRBV20-1 to TRBJ2-1; 7 nucleotides agree with TRBD2. With V trimmed by 6 bases and J by 2 bases, 10 bases remained unmatched. CDR3 length: 15 amino acids. CDR1 is DFQATT and CDR2 is SNEGSKA in the germline V gene (reference sequence). The CDR3 nucleotides read TGCAGTGCCTGGACCGGGACTACAACCTACAATGAGCAGTTCTTC. It codes for CSAWTGTTTYNEQFF.

This clonotype was seen only a few times. The chain employs TRBV24-1 and TRBJ1-2, with a tentative D call TRBD1 (6 bases). Trimming removed 4 bases at V and 10 bases at J, with 12 bases between. This CDR3 is built from 12 residues. CDR1 is KGHDR and CDR2 is SFDVKD in the germline V gene. The CDR3 loop reads CATSDPGGFYTF. The CDR3 nucleotides are TGTGCCACCAGTGACCCTGGGGGCTTCTACACCTTC.

This clonotype was observed at least ten times. J is TRBJ2-7 and V is TRBV2; D may be TRBD2 (6 bases). V gave up 4 bases and J gave up 2 bases, with 21 bases separating them. Germline V gene data show CDR1 as SNHLY and CDR2 as FYNNEI. The CDR3 is 17 residues long. The CDR3 DNA follows: TGTGCCAGCAGTGGCGGGGAGCGGAGCGCCTCTACCTACGAGCAGTACTTC. Its translation is CASSGGERSASTYEQYF.

The V call is TRBV12-3 or TRBV12-4, the J call TRBJ1-1; D not resolved. V shed 4 bases and J shed 7 bases, with 10 bases lying between them. The CDR3 runs 12 residues. CDR3 protein: CASSWATNEAFF. The CDR3 region has the DNA TGTGCCAGCAGTTGGGCAACTAATGAAGCTTTCTTT.

This clonotype occurred a few times. The genes are TRBV6-1 and TRBJ2-7, with TRBD1 identical over 7 bases. Germline V gives CDR1 MNHNS, CDR2 SASEGT. With V trimmed by 3 bases and J by 5 bases, 7 bases remained unmatched. There are 14 residues in the CDR3. CDR3 coding DNA: TGTGCCAGCAGTGACCAACAAACAGGGGACGAGCAGTACTTC. Amino acids: CASSDQQTGDEQYF.

This clonotype has ten or more counts. The rearrangement joins TRBV7-8 to TRBJ1-1; D not certain. V shed 1 base and J shed 6 bases, with 6 bases lying between them. The CDR3 sequence is 12 residues long. CDR1 is SGHVS and CDR2 is FQNEAQ in the germline V gene. As DNA, the CDR3 is TGTGCCAGCAGCTTAGTAAAGGCTGAAGCTTTCTTT. Translating it yields CASSLVKAEAFF.

This clonotype has a count of ten or more. The chain has TRBV6-1 and TRBJ1-3; D is perhaps TRBD1 (6 bases). This CDR3 has 17 amino acids. V was pared by 0 bases and J by 1 base, with 13 bases between. The germline gives CDR1 MNHNS, CDR2 SASEGT. The CDR3 DNA reads TGTGCCAGCAGTGAAGCCCACCAGGGGAGGTCTGGAAACACCATATATTTT. Encoded protein: CASSEAHQGRSGNTIYF.

The chain combines TRBV18 with TRBJ2-5; TRBD1 might be the D (6 bases). The germline CDR1 and CDR2 sequences are KGHSH and LQKENI. CDR3 size: 14 residues. Trimming shortened V by 3 bases and J by 1 base, and 9 bases separated the two germline ends. The CDR3 spells CASSPGALQETQYF. The CDR3 DNA follows: TGTGCCAGCTCACCGGGGGCACTCCAAGAGACCCAGTACTTC.

This clonotype was found once. This sequence joins TRBV15 and TRBJ2-5, with D perhaps TRBD1 or TRBD2 (5 bases each). Germline CDR1 and CDR2: LNHNV and YYDKDF (reference sequence). The CDR3 is 15 residues long. V was trimmed by 0 bases and J by 5 bases, leaving 13 bases between them. The CDR3 bases are TGTGCCACCAGCAGAGATTTGGGGGTAGGGGAGACCCAGTACTTC. Translation: CATSRDLGVGETQYF.

This chain joins TRBV5-1 and TRBJ2-7; perhaps TRBD2 as D (5 bases). This CDR3 comprises 13 residues. V dropped 4 bases and J dropped 6 bases, with 14 bases sitting between them. CDR1 and CDR2 from the germline V gene are SGHRS and YFSETQ. CDR3 DNA sequence: TGCGCCAGCAGCCCTGATTCGCTAGCCGAGCAGTACTTC. Its translation: CASSPDSLAEQYF.

The chain uses TRBV7-3 and TRBJ1-5; TRBD1 agrees at 7 bases. CDR1 SGHTA and CDR2 FQGTGA come from the germline V gene. The CDR3 spans 15 residues. Trimming took 5 bases from V and 5 from J; bases not matched to a gene: 9. In nucleotides, the CDR3 is TGTGCCAGCAGCCGCACCGGGACAGAGTATCAGCCCCAGCATTTT. It yields the protein CASSRTGTEYQPQHF.

There are many counts of this clonotype. The genes are TRBV15 and TRBJ2-1; no clear D gene. The germline V gene encodes CDR1 LNHNV and CDR2 YYDKDF (reference sequence). V was pared by 3 bases and J by 7 bases, with 13 bases between. The CDR3 spans 14 residues. CDR3 residues: CATSREGPRNEQFF. The CDR3 DNA reads TGTGCCACCAGCAGGGAAGGACCCAGGAATGAGCAGTTCTTC.

The chain has TRBV20-1 and TRBJ2-5; 7 nucleotides line up with TRBD2. The CDR3 loop spans 12 amino acids. Trimming at V came to 7 bases and at J to 6 bases, leaving 8 bases not matched to a gene. Germline V lookup: CDR1 DFQATT, CDR2 SNEGSKA (reference sequence). The CDR3 reads CSGSGNLKTQYF. CDR3 nucleotide sequence: TGCAGTGGCAGCGGGAACCTTAAGACCCAGTACTTC.

This clonotype was counted at least ten times. The chain employs TRBV19 and TRBJ1-4, with D tentatively TRBD1 (6 bases). In germline, CDR1 is LNHDA, CDR2 SQIVND (reference sequence). CDR3 length: 15 amino acids. Trimming stripped 6 bases from V and 3 bases from J, with 14 bases between. The CDR3 protein is CASRLDRSSNEKLFF. In DNA form, the CDR3 reads TGTGCCAGTAGATTAGACAGGTCCTCTAATGAAAAACTGTTTTTT. Full variable domain (rest looked up from reference TRBV19 and TRBJ1-4): DGGITQSPKYLFRKEGQNVTLSCEQNLNHDAMYWYRQDPGQGLRLIYYSQIVNDFQKGDIAEGYSVSREKKESFPLTVTSAQKNPTAFYLCASRLDRSSNEKLFFGSGTQLSVL.

This clonotype was counted only a few times. The chain links TRBV10-2 to TRBJ2-3; weak D call: TRBD1 (5 bases). The CDR3 is 16 residues long. Germline V gene data show CDR1 as WSHSY and CDR2 as SAAADI. The germline V and J ends were trimmed by 3 bases and 2 bases, with 15 bases remaining between them. CDR3 nucleotides: TGCGCCAGCAGTGACCCGCAGGGCAGCTCCACAGATACGCAGTATTTT. Amino acid sequence: CASSDPQGSSTDTQYF.

This clonotype appeared many times. The CDR3 sequence: CASSSIPRDGQETQYF. In DNA form, the CDR3 reads TGTGCCAGCAGCTCCATCCCACGCGACGGGCAAGAGACCCAGTACTTC. This chain joins TRBV7-9 and TRBJ2-5; the D is unclear. With 4 bases removed from V and 2 bases from J, the gap between germline ends came to 17 bases. This CDR3 is 16 amino acids long. Germline CDR1 is SEHNR and CDR2 is FQNEAQ (reference sequence).

This clonotype has ten or more counts. The chain uses TRBV5-6 and TRBJ2-7; D not resolved. V was trimmed by 1 base and J by 5 bases, leaving 16 bases between them. Germline V gene data show CDR1 as SGHDT and CDR2 as YYEEEE. The CDR3 runs 15 residues. The CDR3 region is CASSLRRRFGDEQYF. In DNA form, the CDR3 reads TGTGCCAGCAGCTTGCGACGGCGATTTGGGGACGAGCAGTACTTC.

The chain couples TRBV19 to TRBJ1-4; D gene unclear. Between the trimmed V and J ends, which lost 5 bases and 2 bases, there was a span of 12 bases. The CDR3 length is 15 residues. Germline-derived CDR1 and CDR2 are LNHDA and SQIVND (reference sequence). For the CDR3, the DNA is TGTGCCAGTAGTGCCCGGTGGGAGACTAATGAAAAACTGTTTTTT. Amino acid sequence: CASSARWETNEKLFF. Full variable domain (outside the CDR3, taken from reference TRBV19 and TRBJ1-4): DGGITQSPKYLFRKEGQNVTLSCEQNLNHDAMYWYRQDPGQGLRLIYYSQIVNDFQKGDIAEGYSVSREKKESFPLTVTSAQKNPTAFYLCASSARWETNEKLFFGSGTQLSVL.

The J gene is TRBJ1-2, the V gene TRBV24-1; 10 bases agree with TRBD1. The CDR3 is 14 residues long. Looked up from germline, CDR1 is KGHDR and CDR2 is SFDVKD. Trimming removed 4 bases from V and 6 bases from J; junction bases left unmatched: 4. CDR3 region: CATSDRDRGNGYTF. CDR3 sequence (DNA): TGTGCCACCAGTGACCGGGACAGGGGCAATGGCTACACCTTC.